The following is a T cell receptor beta chain sequence with its context. Antigen unknown. This entry comes from a study of long-term antiretroviral therapy in people with HIV. Study-level findings and limits: Comparison with controls showed narrower CDR3 length ranges in HIV repertoires.

The V and J ends lost 9 bases and 12 bases respectively, with 15 bases between them. The CDR3 sequence is 11 residues long. Germline V lookup: CDR1 LNHDA, CDR2 SQIVND (reference sequence). With survey level as its setting, the immunoSEQ assay was v3.0. Sequencing used immunoSEQ multiplex PCR; TCRdb keeps in-frame clones, though not all of them. The sample shows more than 25,000 clones, around 90% of them seen only once. This clonotype originated in a woman younger than 35 with HIV. The material sequenced was unsorted PBMCs, taken 1.8 years after starting antiretroviral therapy. The J gene is TRBJ2-1, the V gene TRBV19; tentative D call: TRBD2 (5 bases). For the CDR3, the DNA is TGTGCCAGGTTCAAAGCGGTACTGCAGTTCTTC. This encodes CARFKAVLQFF.